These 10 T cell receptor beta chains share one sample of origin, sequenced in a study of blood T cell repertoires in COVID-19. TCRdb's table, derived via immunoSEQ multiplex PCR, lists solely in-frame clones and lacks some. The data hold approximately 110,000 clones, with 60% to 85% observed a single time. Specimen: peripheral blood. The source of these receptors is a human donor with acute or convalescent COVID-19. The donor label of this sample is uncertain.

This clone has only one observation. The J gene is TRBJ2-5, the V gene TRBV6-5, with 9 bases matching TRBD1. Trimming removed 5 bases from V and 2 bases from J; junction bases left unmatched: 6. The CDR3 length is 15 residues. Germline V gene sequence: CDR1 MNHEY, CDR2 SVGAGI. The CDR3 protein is CASSPDRGRQETQYF. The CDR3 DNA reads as TGTGCCAGCAGTCCGGACAGGGGAAGACAAGAGACCCAGTACTTC.

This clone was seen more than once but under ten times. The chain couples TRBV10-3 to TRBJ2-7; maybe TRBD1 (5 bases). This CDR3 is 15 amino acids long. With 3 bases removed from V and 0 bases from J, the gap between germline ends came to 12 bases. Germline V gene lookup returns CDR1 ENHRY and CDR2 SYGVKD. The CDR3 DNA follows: TGTGCCATCAGTGACGGTGGCAGGGCCTCCTACGAGCAGTACTTC. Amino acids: CAISDGGRASYEQYF.

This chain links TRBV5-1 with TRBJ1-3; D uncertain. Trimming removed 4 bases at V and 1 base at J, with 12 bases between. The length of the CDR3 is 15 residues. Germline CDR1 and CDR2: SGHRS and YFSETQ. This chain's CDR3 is CASSTVEGSGNTIYF. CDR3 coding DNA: TGCGCCAGCAGCACCGTGGAGGGATCTGGAAACACCATATATTTT.

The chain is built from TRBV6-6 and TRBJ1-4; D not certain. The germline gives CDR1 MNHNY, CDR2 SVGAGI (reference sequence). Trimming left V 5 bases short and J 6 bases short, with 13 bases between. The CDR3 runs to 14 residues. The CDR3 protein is CASSRKPEDEKLFF. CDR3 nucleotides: TGTGCCAGCAGTCGCAAGCCCGAGGATGAAAAACTGTTTTTT.

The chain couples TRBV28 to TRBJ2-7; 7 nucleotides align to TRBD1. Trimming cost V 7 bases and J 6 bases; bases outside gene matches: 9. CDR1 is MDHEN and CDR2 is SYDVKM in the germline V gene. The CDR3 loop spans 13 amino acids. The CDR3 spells CASTSGTVAEQYV. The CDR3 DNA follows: TGTGCCAGCACATCCGGGACAGTGGCCGAGCAGTACGTC.

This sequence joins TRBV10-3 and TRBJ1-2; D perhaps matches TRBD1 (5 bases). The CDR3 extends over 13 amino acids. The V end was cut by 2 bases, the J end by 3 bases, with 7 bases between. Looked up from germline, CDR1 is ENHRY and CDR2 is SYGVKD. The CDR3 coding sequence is TGTGCCATCAGTGAGGGGGGGGACTATGGCTACACCTTC. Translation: CAISEGGDYGYTF.

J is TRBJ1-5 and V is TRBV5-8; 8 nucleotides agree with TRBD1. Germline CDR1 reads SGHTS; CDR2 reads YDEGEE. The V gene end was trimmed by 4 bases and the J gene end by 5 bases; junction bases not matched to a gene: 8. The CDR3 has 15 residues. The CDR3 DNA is TGTGCCAGCAGCATGAGGACAGGGCCGGATCAGCCCCAGCATTTT. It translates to CASSMRTGPDQPQHF. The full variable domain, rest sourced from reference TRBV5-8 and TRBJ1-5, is EAGVTQSPTHLIKTRGQQATLRCSPISGHTSVYWYQQALGLGLQFLLWYDEGEERNRGNFPPRFSGRQFPNYSSELNVNALELEDSALYLCASSMRTGPDQPQHFGDGTRLSIL.

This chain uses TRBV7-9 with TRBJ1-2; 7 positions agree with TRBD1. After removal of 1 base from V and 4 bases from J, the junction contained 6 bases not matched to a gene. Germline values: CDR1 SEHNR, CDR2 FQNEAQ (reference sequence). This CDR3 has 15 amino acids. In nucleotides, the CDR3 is TGTGCCAGCAGCTTAGGCACAGGGGAGGCCTATGGCTACACCTTC. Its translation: CASSLGTGEAYGYTF.

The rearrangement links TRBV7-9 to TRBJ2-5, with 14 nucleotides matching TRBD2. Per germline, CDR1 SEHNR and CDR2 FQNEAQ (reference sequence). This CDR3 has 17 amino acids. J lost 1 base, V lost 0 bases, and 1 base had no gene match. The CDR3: CASSLAGLAGAQETQYF. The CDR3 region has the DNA TGTGCCAGCAGCTTAGCGGGACTAGCGGGGGCCCAAGAGACCCAGTACTTC. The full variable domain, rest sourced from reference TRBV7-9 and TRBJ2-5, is DTGVSQNPRHKITKRGQNVTFRCDPISEHNRLYWYRQTLGQGPEFLTYFQNEAQLEKSRLLSDRFSAERPKGSFSTLEIQRTEQGDSAMYLCASSLAGLAGAQETQYFGPGTRLLVL.

For the CDR3, the DNA is TGTGCCAGCAGCCAAAGCCCGGGACAGGGGGGAGGTACGCAGTATTTT. It is translated as CASSQSPGQGGGTQYF. V is TRBV3-1 (or the pseudogene TRBV3-2) and J is TRBJ2-3; 11 nucleotides line up with TRBD1. V was clipped by 2 bases and J by 8 bases; unmatched bases: 9. The CDR3 contains 16 residues. Per germline, CDR1 LGHDT and CDR2 YNNKEL (reference sequence).